A single sample is the source of the 30 T cell receptor beta chains below, sequenced in a study of a mutant IDH1 vaccine in newly diagnosed glioma. The time point here: week 11, during vaccination. The investigators gave 300 ug of mutant IDH1 20-mer peptide in each vaccine dose, together with topical imiquimod. These receptors have no identified antigens. Only in-frame clones appear in the TCRdb table, and some are missing; sequencing was by immunoSEQ multiplex PCR. The data contain tens of thousands of clones, about four fifths of them seen just once; the ten biggest clones take up around 2.2%. Specimen: PBMCs, collected from a glioma patient whose treatment included an IDH1 peptide vaccine. The origin of the receptors is a man in his forties or fifties with glioma.

The chain combines TRBV4-1 with TRBJ2-5, with 8 bases lining up with TRBD2. CDR3 length: 17 amino acids. Germline CDR1 reads MGHRA; CDR2 reads YSYEKL. Trimming cost V 1 base and J 5 bases; bases outside gene matches: 12. CDR3 sequence reads: CASSQGRRLAGRETQYF. CDR3 bases: TGCGCCAGCAGCCAAGGCCGGAGGCTAGCGGGTAGGGAGACCCAGTACTTC.

The CDR3: CASTTRGATNEKLFF. CDR3 DNA sequence: TGTGCCAGCACCACCCGTGGGGCAACTAATGAAAAACTGTTTTTT. The rearrangement uses TRBV2 and TRBJ1-4, with unresolved D. There are 15 residues in the CDR3. Trimming stripped 7 bases from V and 0 bases from J, with 12 bases between. Germline V gives CDR1 SNHLY, CDR2 FYNNEI.

The chain combines TRBV5-1 with TRBJ1-3; 11 positions match TRBD1. The germline gives CDR1 SGHRS, CDR2 YFSETQ. V trimming: 2 bases; J trimming: 0 bases; junction bases outside the gene matches: 1. This CDR3 is built from 16 residues. The CDR3 nucleotides read TGCGCCAGCAGCTTCGGGACAGGGGGCTCTGGAAACACCATATATTTT. This encodes CASSFGTGGSGNTIYF.

CDR3 loop: CASSALVRGYTEAFF. CDR3 nucleotides: TGTGCCAGCAGCGCACTAGTCCGAGGGTACACTGAAGCTTTCTTT. The chain joins TRBV21-1 to TRBJ1-1. TRBV21-1 is given as a pseudogene. The CDR3 has 15 amino acids.

This chain links TRBV4-1 with TRBJ2-7, with D maybe TRBD1 (5 bases). The V gene's germline CDR1 is MGHRA and CDR2 YSYEKL. This CDR3 contains 14 residues. The germline V and J ends were trimmed by 1 base and 1 base, with 8 bases remaining between them. The CDR3 spells CASSQVTASYEQYF. The CDR3 DNA follows: TGCGCCAGCAGCCAAGTGACAGCATCCTACGAGCAGTACTTC.

The chain links TRBV11-1 to TRBJ2-5; D is perhaps TRBD1 or TRBD2 (5 bases each). Germline CDR1 is SGHAT and CDR2 is FQDESV (reference sequence). The CDR3 contains 13 residues. Trimming left V 4 bases short and J 2 bases short, with 8 bases between. The CDR3 region is CASSWDEQETQYF. Here the CDR3 DNA reads TGTGCCAGCAGCTGGGACGAACAAGAGACCCAGTACTTC.

The chain recombines TRBV7-2 with TRBJ2-7; D is uncertain. The CDR3 has 11 amino acids. CDR1 is SGHTA, CDR2 FQGNSA, per germline. V was trimmed by 8 bases and J by 1 base, leaving 6 bases between them. The CDR3 sequence: CASRSSYEQYF. For the CDR3, the DNA is TGTGCCAGCCGGTCTTCCTACGAGCAGTACTTC.

The gene calls are TRBV5-1 and TRBJ1-2; 8 bases match TRBD1. The V gene end was trimmed by 4 bases and the J gene end by 10 bases; junction bases not matched to a gene: 6. CDR1 is SGHRS and CDR2 is YFSETQ in the germline V gene. The CDR3 is 12 amino acids. The CDR3 loop is CASSTGQGDYTF. The DNA of the CDR3 is TGCGCCAGCAGCACCGGACAGGGCGACTACACCTTC.

This rearrangement joins TRBV27 to TRBJ2-6, with D uncertain. The length of the CDR3 is 15 residues. Germline V CDR1 and CDR2: MNHEY, SMNVEV (reference sequence). V gave up 2 bases and J gave up 2 bases, with 7 bases separating them. The CDR3 region has the DNA TGTGCCAGCAGTTTAATACGAGCTGGGGCCAACGTCCTGACTTTC. It yields the protein CASSLIRAGANVLTF.

This sequence joins TRBV7-8 and TRBJ2-5; unclear D gene. Trimming shortened V by 3 bases and J by 0 bases, and 8 bases separated the two germline ends. This CDR3 spans 14 amino acids. Looked up from germline, CDR1 is SGHVS and CDR2 is FQNEAQ. CDR3 DNA sequence: TGTGCCAGCAGCTTTCGACCGTACCAAGAGACCCAGTACTTC. Translation gives CASSFRPYQETQYF. Based on the CDR3 plus reference TRBV7-8 and TRBJ2-5, the full variable domain is GAGVSQSPRYKVAKRGQDVALRCDPISGHVSLFWYQQALGQGPEFLTYFQNEAQLDKSGLPSDRFFAERPEGSVSTLKIQRTQQEDSAVYLCASSFRPYQETQYFGPGTRLLVL.

The chain links TRBV7-2 to TRBJ2-2; 12 positions match TRBD2. Trimming removed 4 bases from V and 8 bases from J; junction bases left unmatched: 5. The CDR3 spans 15 residues. The V gene's germline CDR1 is SGHTA and CDR2 FQGNSA. The CDR3: CASSWTSGDPGELFF. Written as DNA, the CDR3 is TGTGCCAGCAGCTGGACTAGCGGGGACCCTGGGGAGCTGTTTTTT.

J is TRBJ1-2 and V is TRBV5-1, with 8 bases that match TRBD1. The germline CDR1 and CDR2 sequences are SGHRS and YFSETQ. This CDR3 comprises 15 residues. The V gene end was trimmed by 0 bases and the J gene end by 4 bases; junction bases not matched to a gene: 5. The CDR3 reads CASSLGPGGPYGYTF. The CDR3 coding sequence is TGCGCCAGCAGCTTGGGCCCAGGGGGCCCCTATGGCTACACCTTC.

The chain uses TRBV7-2 and TRBJ1-1; D uncertain. This CDR3 spans 19 amino acids. From germline, CDR1 is SGHTA and CDR2 FQGNSA. Trimming stripped 2 bases from V and 2 bases from J, with 24 bases between. This CDR3 is CASSLRLFITQRGNTEAFF. The DNA of the CDR3 is TGTGCCAGCAGCTTACGCCTCTTTATAACACAACGGGGAAACACTGAAGCTTTCTTT.

The V call is TRBV11-1, the J call TRBJ2-7; D unclear. This CDR3 comprises 15 residues. The V gene's germline CDR1 is SGHAT and CDR2 FQDESV (reference sequence). The V end was cut by 1 base, the J end by 2 bases, with 12 bases between. The CDR3 nucleotides read TGTGCCAGCAGCTTAGGACTCAGGACCACCTACGAGCAGTACTTC. Translated, it gives CASSLGLRTTYEQYF.

V is TRBV21-1 and J is TRBJ2-7; the table's D call TRBD1 went unverified against the DNA. TRBV21-1 is deemed a pseudogene. This CDR3 contains 10 residues. Here the CDR3 reads CASSRPGQYF. CDR3 sequence (DNA): TGTGCCAGCAGCAGACCGGGACAATACTTC.

The rearrangement links TRBV7-3 to TRBJ2-2; D is perhaps TRBD2 (6 bases). Trimming stripped 4 bases from V and 1 base from J, with 10 bases between. The CDR3 loop spans 15 amino acids. The germline V gene has CDR1 SGHTA and CDR2 FQGTGA. The CDR3 reads CASSSGVGNTGELFF. In nucleotides, the CDR3 is TGTGCCAGCAGCTCGGGAGTCGGGAACACCGGGGAGCTGTTTTTT.

This clone was found a few times. The CDR3 reads CASFRGQVSYEQYF. In nucleotides, the CDR3 is TGCGCCAGCTTCCGCGGACAGGTCTCCTACGAGCAGTACTTC. The chain links TRBV5-1 to TRBJ2-7; 7 bases align to TRBD1. CDR3 length: 14 amino acids. The V and J ends lost 7 bases and 0 bases, in that order; junction bases with no gene match: 7. CDR1 and CDR2 from the germline V gene are SGHRS and YFSETQ.

This sequence joins TRBV28 and TRBJ2-7; 11 bases fit TRBD2. V was pared by 6 bases and J by 0 bases, with 4 bases of the junction left unmatched. The CDR3 is 15 residues long. CDR1 MDHEN and CDR2 SYDVKM come from the germline V gene. CDR3 region: CASRRLAGTSYEQYF. CDR3 nucleotides: TGTGCCAGCAGGCGACTAGCGGGAACCTCCTACGAGCAGTACTTC.

The chain couples TRBV28 to TRBJ1-5, with D uncertain. Trimming took off 8 bases at V and 7 bases at J, with 12 bases between the two ends. CDR3 size: 12 residues. The germline V gene encodes CDR1 MDHEN and CDR2 SYDVKM. CDR3 coding DNA: TGTGCCAGCGGATCAGCTATGCAGCCCCAGCATTTT. It yields the protein CASGSAMQPQHF.

V and J are TRBV6-5 and TRBJ1-5; D remains unclear. The CDR3 extends over 13 amino acids. The germline CDR1 and CDR2 sequences are MNHEY and SVGAGI. Trimming took 2 bases from V and 5 from J, leaving 7 bases between them. The CDR3 is CASSYVKDQPQHF. The DNA of the CDR3 is TGTGCCAGCAGTTACGTTAAGGATCAGCCCCAGCATTTT.

The chain combines TRBV5-1 with TRBJ2-4; D may be TRBD1 (6 bases). Germline values: CDR1 SGHRS, CDR2 YFSETQ. V lost 4 bases and J lost 6, with 20 bases in between. The CDR3 runs to 16 residues. CDR3 sequence reads: CASSQRPGELGNIQYF. The CDR3 bases are TGCGCCAGCAGCCAACGGCCAGGGGAGTTAGGAAACATTCAGTACTTC.

The chain is built from TRBV2 and TRBJ1-3, with D possibly matching TRBD1 (6 bases). The CDR3 length is 14 residues. Per the germline V gene, CDR1 is SNHLY and CDR2 is FYNNEI. V was trimmed by 7 bases and J by 2 bases, leaving 12 bases between them. CDR3 nucleotide sequence: TGTGCCAGCACCCTCAGGGGAACTGGAAACACCATATATTTT. Residues: CASTLRGTGNTIYF. The full variable domain, its missing parts supplied by reference TRBV2 and TRBJ1-3, is EPEVTQTPSHQVTQMGQEVILRCVPISNHLYFYWYRQILGQKVEFLVSFYNNEISEKSEIFDDQFSVERPDGSNFTLKIRSTKLEDSAMYFCASTLRGTGNTIYFGEGSWLTVV.

V and J are TRBV5-1 and TRBJ2-3, with D possibly matching TRBD1 (5 bases). The germline V and J ends were trimmed by 5 bases and 0 bases, with 13 bases remaining between them. The germline gives CDR1 SGHRS, CDR2 YFSETQ. The CDR3 spans 15 residues. The CDR3 loop is CASSLTVLSTDTQYF. CDR3 DNA sequence: TGCGCCAGCAGTTTGACAGTGCTGAGCACAGATACGCAGTATTTT.

This chain uses TRBV4-3 with TRBJ1-1; 9 bases are shared with TRBD1. The CDR3 sequence is 15 residues long. The germline V gene has CDR1 LGHNA and CDR2 YSLEER. The ends lost 5 bases at V and 1 base at J; junction bases unmatched: 5. CDR3 protein: CASSARQGGNTEAFF. As DNA, the CDR3 is TGCGCCAGCAGCGCCCGACAGGGGGGGAACACTGAAGCTTTCTTT.

Turning to this clone: An end of the junction does not agree with germline; a read error may underlie this. The chain is built from TRBV15 and TRBJ2-2, with D possibly TRBD2 on 6 matching bases. This CDR3 is built from 14 residues. Germline CDR1 and CDR2: LNHNV and YYDKDF (reference sequence). In DNA form, the CDR3 reads TGTGCCACCGGCAGGGAGGTTCTAACCGGGGAGCTGTTTTTT. Protein: CATGREVLTGELFF. The variable domain in full, completed from reference TRBV15 and TRBJ2-2, reads DAMVIQNPRYQVTQFGKPVTLSCSQTLNHNVMYWYQQKSSQAPKLLFHYYDKDFNNEADTPDNFQSRRPNTSFCFLDIRSPGLGDTAMYLCATGREVLTGELFFGEGSRLTVL.

V and J are TRBV7-2 and TRBJ2-7, with D unresolved. CDR3 length: 14 residues. Trimming took off 1 base at V and 2 bases at J, with 9 bases between the two ends. CDR1 SGHTA and CDR2 FQGNSA come from the germline V gene. The CDR3 sequence is CASSLVGGTYEQYF. CDR3 coding DNA: TGTGCCAGCAGCTTAGTGGGTGGAACCTACGAGCAGTACTTC.

This chain connects TRBV9 to TRBJ1-3; the D gene is possibly TRBD1 (5 bases). V was trimmed by 1 base and J by 0 bases, leaving 8 bases between them. CDR3 length: 15 residues. Germline V gene data show CDR1 as SGDLS and CDR2 as YYNGEE. CDR3 in amino acids: CASSVIGGSGNTIYF. The CDR3, as DNA: TGTGCCAGCAGCGTAATCGGGGGCTCTGGAAACACCATATATTTT.

The genes are TRBV10-3 and TRBJ2-2, with 8 positions matching TRBD2. Germline lookup yields CDR1 ENHRY and CDR2 SYGVKD. J lost 2 bases, V lost 7 bases, and 18 bases had no gene match. The CDR3 covers 19 residues. In DNA form, the CDR3 reads TGTGCCATCACAAGCGGGGGAGGCCTCGCCATCGCCAACACCGGGGAGCTGTTTTTT. Its translation: CAITSGGGLAIANTGELFF.

The chain recombines TRBV5-1 with TRBJ2-7; D is perhaps TRBD1 (6 bases). V lost 3 bases to trimming and J lost 5 bases, with 18 bases between them. The CDR3 is 15 amino acids. The V gene's germline CDR1 is SGHRS and CDR2 YFSETQ. This CDR3 reads CASSSSGESSDEQYF. CDR3 coding DNA: TGCGCCAGCAGCTCATCAGGGGAGTCAAGCGACGAGCAGTACTTC. The whole variable domain, remainder taken from reference TRBV5-1 and TRBJ2-7, is KAGVTQTPRYLIKTRGQQVTLSCSPISGHRSVSWYQQTPGQGLQFLFEYFSETQRNKGNFPGRFSGRQFSNSRSEMNVSTLELGDSALYLCASSSSGESSDEQYFGPGTRLTVT.

The chain joins TRBV27 to TRBJ2-5; D may correspond to TRBD1 or TRBD2 (6 bases each). V lost 5 bases and J lost 5, with 18 bases in between. CDR1 and CDR2 from the germline V gene are MNHEY and SMNVEV (reference sequence). This CDR3 contains 15 residues. The CDR3 loop reads CASSPAGGRRETQYF. CDR3 in DNA: TGTGCCAGCAGTCCGGCTGGGGGGCGCCGGGAGACCCAGTACTTC.